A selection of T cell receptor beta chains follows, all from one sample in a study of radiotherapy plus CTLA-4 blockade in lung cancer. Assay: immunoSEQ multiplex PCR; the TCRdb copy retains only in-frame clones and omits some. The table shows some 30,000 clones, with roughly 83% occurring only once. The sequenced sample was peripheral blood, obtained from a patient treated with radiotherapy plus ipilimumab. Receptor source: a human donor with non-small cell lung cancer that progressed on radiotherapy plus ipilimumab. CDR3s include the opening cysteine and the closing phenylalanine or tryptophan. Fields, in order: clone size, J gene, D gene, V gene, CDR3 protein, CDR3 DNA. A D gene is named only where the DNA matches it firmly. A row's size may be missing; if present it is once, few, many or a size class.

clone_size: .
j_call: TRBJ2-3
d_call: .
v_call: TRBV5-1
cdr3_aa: CASSPESTDTQYF
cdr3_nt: TGCGCCAGCAGTCCAGAGAGCACAGATACGCAGTATTTT

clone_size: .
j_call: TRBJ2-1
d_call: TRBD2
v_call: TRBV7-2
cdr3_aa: CASSLVVAGGLMSEQFF
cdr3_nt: TGTGCCAGCAGCTTAGTGGTAGCGGGAGGGTTAATGAGTGAGCAGTTCTTC

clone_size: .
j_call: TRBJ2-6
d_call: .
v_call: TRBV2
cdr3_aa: CASNQGHSGANVLTF
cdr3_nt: TGTGCCAGCAACCAGGGCCACTCTGGGGCCAACGTCCTGACTTTC

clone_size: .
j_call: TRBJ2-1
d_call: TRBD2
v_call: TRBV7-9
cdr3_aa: CASSSRWGGGNEQFF
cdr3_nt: TGTGCCAGCAGCTCCCGATGGGGGGGAGGCAATGAGCAGTTCTTC

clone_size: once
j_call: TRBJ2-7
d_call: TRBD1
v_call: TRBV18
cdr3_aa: CASSLNIPGTGASYEQYF
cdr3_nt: TGTGCCAGCTCACTTAATATCCCCGGGACAGGGGCCTCCTACGAGCAGTACTTC

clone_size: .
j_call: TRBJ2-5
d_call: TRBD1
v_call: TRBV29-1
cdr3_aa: CSVQGTAYQETQYF
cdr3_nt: TGCAGCGTTCAAGGGACAGCGTACCAAGAGACCCAGTACTTC

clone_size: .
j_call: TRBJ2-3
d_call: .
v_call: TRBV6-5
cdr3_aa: CASSYSGGRDTQYF
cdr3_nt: TGTGCCAGCAGTTACTCGGGGGGGCGGGATACGCAGTATTTT

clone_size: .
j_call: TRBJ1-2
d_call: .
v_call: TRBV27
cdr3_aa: CASRKGLRYGYTF
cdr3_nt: TGTGCCAGCAGAAAAGGACTGCGATATGGCTACACCTTC

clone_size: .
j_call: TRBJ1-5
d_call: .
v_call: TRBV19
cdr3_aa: CASSPPTGYSNQPQHF
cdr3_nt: TGTGCCAGTAGTCCTCCGACAGGTTATAGCAATCAGCCCCAGCATTTT

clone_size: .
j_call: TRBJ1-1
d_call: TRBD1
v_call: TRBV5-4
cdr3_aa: CASRPDRANTEAFF
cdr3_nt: TGTGCCAGCAGACCGGACAGGGCGAACACTGAAGCTTTCTTT

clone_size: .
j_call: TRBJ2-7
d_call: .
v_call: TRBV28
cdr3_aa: CASSSPRFYSYEQYF
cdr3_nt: TGTGCCAGCAGTTCCCCAAGGTTCTACTCCTACGAGCAGTACTTC

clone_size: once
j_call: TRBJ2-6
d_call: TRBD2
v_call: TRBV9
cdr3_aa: CASSGRDGANVLTF
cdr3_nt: TGTGCCTCCTCGGGGAGGGACGGGGCCAACGTCCTGACTTTC

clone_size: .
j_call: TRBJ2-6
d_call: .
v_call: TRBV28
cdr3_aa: CASSPNTGANVLTF
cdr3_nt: TGTGCCAGCAGCCCAAACACTGGGGCCAACGTCCTGACTTTC

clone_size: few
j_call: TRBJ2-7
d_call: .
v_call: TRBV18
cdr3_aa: CASSPDRNEQYF
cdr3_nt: TGTGCCAGCTCACCAGACAGGAACGAGCAGTACTTC

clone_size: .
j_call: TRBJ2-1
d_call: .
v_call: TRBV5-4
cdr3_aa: CASSWATARNEQFF
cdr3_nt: TGTGCCAGCAGCTGGGCGACAGCTCGGAATGAGCAGTTCTTC

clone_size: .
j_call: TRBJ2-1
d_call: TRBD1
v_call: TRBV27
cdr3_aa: CASSREGTGGNEQFF
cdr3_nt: TGTGCCAGCAGTCGAGAGGGGACAGGGGGCAATGAGCAGTTCTTC

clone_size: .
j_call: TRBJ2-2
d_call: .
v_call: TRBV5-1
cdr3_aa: CASSLNIRTGELFF
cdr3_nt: TGCGCCAGCAGCTTGAACATTAGGACCGGGGAGCTGTTTTTT

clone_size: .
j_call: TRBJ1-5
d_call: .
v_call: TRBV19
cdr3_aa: CASHQGNRNQPQHF
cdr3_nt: TGTGCCAGCCATCAGGGAAATCGCAATCAGCCCCAGCATTTT

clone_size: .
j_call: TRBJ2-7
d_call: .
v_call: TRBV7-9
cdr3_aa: CASGYRDNRDEQYF
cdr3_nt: TGTGCCAGCGGCTATCGGGACAATCGGGACGAGCAGTACTTC

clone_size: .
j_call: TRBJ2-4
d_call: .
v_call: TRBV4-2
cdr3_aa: CASSQEYGQKNIQYF
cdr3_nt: TGTGCCAGCAGCCAAGAATACGGACAGAAAAACATTCAGTACTTC

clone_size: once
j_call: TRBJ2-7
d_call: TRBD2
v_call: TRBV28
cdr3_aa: CASSLLHGSGGALEQYF
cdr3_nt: TGTGCCAGCAGTTTATTGCATGGTAGCGGGGGGGCATTGGAGCAGTACTTC

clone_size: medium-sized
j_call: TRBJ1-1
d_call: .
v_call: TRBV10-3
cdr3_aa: CAISEVGEATEAFF
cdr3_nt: TGTGCCATCAGTGAGGTAGGGGAGGCGACTGAAGCTTTCTTT

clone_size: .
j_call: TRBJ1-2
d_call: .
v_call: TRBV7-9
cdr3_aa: CASSLETAGDYTF
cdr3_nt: TGTGCCAGCAGCTTAGAGACAGCTGGCGACTACACCTTC

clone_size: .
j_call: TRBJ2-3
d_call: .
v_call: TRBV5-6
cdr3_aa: CASSYPGTVGDTQYF
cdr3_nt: TGTGCCAGCAGCTACCCCGGGACGGTGGGGGATACGCAGTATTTT

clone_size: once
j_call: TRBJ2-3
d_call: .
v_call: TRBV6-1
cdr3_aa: CASSAGGRADTQYF
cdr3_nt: TGTGCCAGCAGTGCAGGAGGGCGAGCAGATACGCAGTATTTT

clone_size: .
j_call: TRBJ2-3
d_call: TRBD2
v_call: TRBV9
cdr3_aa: CASSVGASGREAQYF
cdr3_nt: TGTGCCAGCAGCGTAGGGGCTAGCGGGAGGGAGGCGCAGTATTTT

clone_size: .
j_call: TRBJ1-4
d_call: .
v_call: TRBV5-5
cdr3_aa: CASSPRGRSNEKLFF
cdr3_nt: TGTGCCAGCAGCCCTAGGGGGAGATCTAATGAAAAACTGTTTTTT

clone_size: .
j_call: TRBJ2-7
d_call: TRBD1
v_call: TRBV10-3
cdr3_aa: CATQGVEYEQYF
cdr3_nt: TGTGCCACCCAGGGGGTTGAGTACGAGCAGTACTTC

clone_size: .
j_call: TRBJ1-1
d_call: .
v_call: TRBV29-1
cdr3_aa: CSVGRRAGTEAFF
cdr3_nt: TGCAGCGTTGGTCGCAGGGCAGGAACTGAAGCTTTCTTT

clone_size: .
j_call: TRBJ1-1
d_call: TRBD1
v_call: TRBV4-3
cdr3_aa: CASSPGTGGTEAFF
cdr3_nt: TGCGCCAGCAGTCCCGGGACAGGGGGCACTGAAGCTTTCTTT

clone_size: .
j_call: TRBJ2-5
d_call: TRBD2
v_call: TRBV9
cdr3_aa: CASSPGLAGTTQYF
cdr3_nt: TGTGCCAGCAGCCCGGGACTAGCGGGGACTACCCAGTACTTC

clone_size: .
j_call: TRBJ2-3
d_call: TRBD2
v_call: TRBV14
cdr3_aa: CASSQGTGGLKDTQYF
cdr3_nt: TGTGCCAGCAGCCAAGGAACGGGAGGGCTGAAGGATACGCAGTATTTT

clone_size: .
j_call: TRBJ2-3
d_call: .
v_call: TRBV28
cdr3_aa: CASNNGLATGTDTQYF
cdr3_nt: TGTGCCAGCAACAATGGCCTAGCGACGGGCACAGATACGCAGTATTTT

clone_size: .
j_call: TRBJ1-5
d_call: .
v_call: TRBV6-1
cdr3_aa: CASRGRETQPQHF
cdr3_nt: TGTGCCAGCAGAGGCAGGGAGACTCAGCCCCAGCATTTT

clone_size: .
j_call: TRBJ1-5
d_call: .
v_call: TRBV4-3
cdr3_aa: CASSQGLLSNQPQHF
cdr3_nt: TGCGCCAGCAGCCAAGGGCTTCTAAGCAATCAGCCCCAGCATTTT

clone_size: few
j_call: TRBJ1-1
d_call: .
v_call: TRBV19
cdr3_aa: CASSIDEWDRTEAFF
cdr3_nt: TGTGCCAGTAGTATAGATGAGTGGGATCGCACTGAAGCTTTCTTT

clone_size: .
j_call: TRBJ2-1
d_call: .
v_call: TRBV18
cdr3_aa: CASSPPSSASSYNEQFF
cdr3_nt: TGTGCCAGCTCACCACCGTCTAGCGCCAGCTCCTACAATGAGCAGTTCTTC

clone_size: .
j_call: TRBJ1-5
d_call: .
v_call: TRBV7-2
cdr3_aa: CASSLVVGGNQPQHF
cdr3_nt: TGTGCCAGCAGCTTAGTAGTAGGGGGCAATCAGCCCCAGCATTTT

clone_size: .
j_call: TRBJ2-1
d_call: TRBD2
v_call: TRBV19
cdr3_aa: CASKVSSGRGLNEQFF
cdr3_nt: TGTGCCAGTAAGGTGTCTAGCGGGAGAGGTTTAAATGAGCAGTTCTTC

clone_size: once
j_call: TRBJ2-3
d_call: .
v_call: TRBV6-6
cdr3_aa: CASRPGLSTDTQYF
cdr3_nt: TGTGCCAGCCGACCGGGACTCAGCACAGATACGCAGTATTTT

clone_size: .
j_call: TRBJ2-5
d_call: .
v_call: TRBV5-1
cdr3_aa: CASSTGTAQETQYF
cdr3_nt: TGCGCCAGCAGCACCGGGACTGCACAAGAGACCCAGTACTTC

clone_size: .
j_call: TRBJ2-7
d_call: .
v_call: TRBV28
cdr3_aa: CASSFRRGQYF
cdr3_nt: TGTGCCAGCAGTTTCAGGAGGGGGCAGTACTTC

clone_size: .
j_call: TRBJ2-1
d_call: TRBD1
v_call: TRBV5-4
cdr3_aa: CASSFSGGSYNEQFF
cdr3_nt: TGTGCCAGCAGCTTCTCAGGGGGCTCCTACAATGAGCAGTTCTTC

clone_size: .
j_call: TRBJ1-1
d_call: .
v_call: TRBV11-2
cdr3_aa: CASSPGGGRAFF
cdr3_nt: TGTGCCAGCAGCCCCGGTGGGGGGAGGGCTTTCTTT

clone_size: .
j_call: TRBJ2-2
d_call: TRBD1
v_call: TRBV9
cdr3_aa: CASSATGGNTGELFF
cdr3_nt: TGTGCCAGCAGCGCCACAGGGGGAAACACCGGGGAGCTGTTTTTT